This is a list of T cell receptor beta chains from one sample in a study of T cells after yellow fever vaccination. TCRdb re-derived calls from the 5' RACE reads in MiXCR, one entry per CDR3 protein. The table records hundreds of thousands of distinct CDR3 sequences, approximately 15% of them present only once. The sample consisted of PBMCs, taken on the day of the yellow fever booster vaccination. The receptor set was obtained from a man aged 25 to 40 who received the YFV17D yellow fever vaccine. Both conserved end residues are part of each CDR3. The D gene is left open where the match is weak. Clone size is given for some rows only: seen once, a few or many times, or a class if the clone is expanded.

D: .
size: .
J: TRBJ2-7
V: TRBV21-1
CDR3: CASSKVAREAGEQYF
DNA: TGTGCCAGCAGCAAAGTGGCGCGGGAGGCTGGCGAGCAGTACTTC

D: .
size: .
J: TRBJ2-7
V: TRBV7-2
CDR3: CASSPPREISEQYF
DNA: TGTGCCAGCAGCCCCCCGCGCGAGATTAGCGAACAGTACTTC

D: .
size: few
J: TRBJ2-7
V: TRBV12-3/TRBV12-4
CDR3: CASAGQTTYEQYF
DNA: TGTGCCAGCGCGGGACAGACTACCTACGAGCAGTACTTC

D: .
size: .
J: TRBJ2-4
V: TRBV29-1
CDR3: CSAGSGKNIQYF
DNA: TGCAGCGCAGGGTCAGGCAAAAACATTCAGTACTTC

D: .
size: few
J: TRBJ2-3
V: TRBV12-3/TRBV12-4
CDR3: CASSGGGGSDTQYF
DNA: TGTGCCAGCAGTGGAGGGGGGGGATCAGATACGCAGTATTTT

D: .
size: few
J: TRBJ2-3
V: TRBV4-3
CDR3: CASSQGRLPSSTDTQYF
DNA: TGCGCCAGCAGCCAAGGGAGGTTGCCGTCGAGCACAGATACGCAGTATTTT

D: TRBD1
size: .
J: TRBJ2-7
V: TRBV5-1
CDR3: CASSSDRGGSYEQYF
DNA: TGCGCCAGCAGCAGTGACAGGGGTGGCTCCTACGAGCAGTACTTC

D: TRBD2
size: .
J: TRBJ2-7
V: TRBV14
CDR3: CASSSGLAFVQYF
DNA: TGTGCCAGCAGCTCGGGACTAGCTTTTGTGCAGTACTTC

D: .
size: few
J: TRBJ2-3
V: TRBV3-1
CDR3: CGTHEERAWCPTDTQYF
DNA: TGCGGGACTCACGAAGAAAGGGCCTGGTGTCCGACAGATACGCAGTATTTT

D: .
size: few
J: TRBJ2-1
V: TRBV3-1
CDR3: CASSQELRQFF
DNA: TGTGCCAGCAGCCAAGAATTGAGGCAGTTCTTC

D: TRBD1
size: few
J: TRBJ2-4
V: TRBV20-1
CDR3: CSAKQGAAKNIQYF
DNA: TGCAGTGCAAAACAGGGGGCAGCCAAAAACATTCAGTACTTC

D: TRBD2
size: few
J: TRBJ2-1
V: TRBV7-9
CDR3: CASALGLGDNEQFF
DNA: TGTGCCTCTGCCCTAGGACTAGGGGACAATGAGCAGTTCTTC

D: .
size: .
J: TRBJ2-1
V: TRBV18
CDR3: CASFAVSYEQFF
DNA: TGTGCCAGCTTTGCAGTTTCGTATGAGCAGTTCTTC

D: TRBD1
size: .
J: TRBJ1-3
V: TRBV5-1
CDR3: CASSWTGEGNTIYF
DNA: TGCGCCAGCAGCTGGACAGGGGAGGGAAACACCATATATTTT

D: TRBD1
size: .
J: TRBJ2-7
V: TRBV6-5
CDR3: CASSYSPGQASYEQYF
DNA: TGTGCCAGCAGTTATTCACCGGGACAGGCTTCCTACGAGCAGTACTTC

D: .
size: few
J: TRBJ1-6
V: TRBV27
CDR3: CASAGPVSPLHF
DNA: TGTGCCTCGGCAGGGCCCGTCTCACCCCTCCACTTT

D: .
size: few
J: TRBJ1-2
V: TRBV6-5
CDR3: CASIKDRNPLGNYGYTF
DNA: TGTGCCAGCATTAAAGACAGGAACCCCCTAGGAAACTATGGCTACACCTTC

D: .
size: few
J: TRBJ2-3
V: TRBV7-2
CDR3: CASSLTPVGGIDTQYF
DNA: TGTGCCAGCAGCTTAACCCCCGTGGGAGGAATAGATACGCAGTATTTT

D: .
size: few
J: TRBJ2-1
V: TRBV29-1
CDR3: CSVQTEQFF
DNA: TGCAGCGTTCAGACTGAGCAGTTCTTC

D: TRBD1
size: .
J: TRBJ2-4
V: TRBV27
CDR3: CASRLGQVTKNIQYF
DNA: TGTGCCAGCAGGCTGGGACAGGTTACCAAAAACATTCAGTACTTC

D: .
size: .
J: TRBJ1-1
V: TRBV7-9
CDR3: CASFSGEGAYTEAFF
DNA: TGTGCCAGCTTCTCGGGGGAGGGTGCGTACACTGAAGCTTTCTTT

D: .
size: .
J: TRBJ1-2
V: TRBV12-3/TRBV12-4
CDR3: CASSSTPGSGYTF
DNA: TGTGCCAGCAGTTCAACTCCGGGGTCGGGCTACACCTTC

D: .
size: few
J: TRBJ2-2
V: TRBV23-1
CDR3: CASSQSVRGRDGELFF
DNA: TGCGCCAGCAGTCAATCAGTGAGGGGCCGGGACGGGGAGCTGTTTTTT

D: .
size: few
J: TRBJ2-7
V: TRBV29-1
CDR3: CSGGEVYEQYF
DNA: TGCAGCGGTGGGGAGGTATACGAGCAGTACTTC

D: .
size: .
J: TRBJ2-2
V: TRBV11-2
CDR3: CASSRGQSGELFF
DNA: TGTGCCAGCAGCCGCGGACAGAGCGGGGAGCTGTTTTTT

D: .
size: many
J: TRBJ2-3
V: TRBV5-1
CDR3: CASSPGSSTQYF
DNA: TGCGCCAGCAGCCCGGGATCAAGCACGCAGTATTTT

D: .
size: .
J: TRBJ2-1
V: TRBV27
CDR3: CASSQVTRNLDEQFF
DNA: TGTGCCAGCAGTCAGGTGACGAGGAATCTCGATGAGCAGTTCTTC

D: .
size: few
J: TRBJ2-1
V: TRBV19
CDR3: CASSISGKNNEQFF
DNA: TGTGCCAGTAGTATCAGTGGGAAAAACAATGAGCAGTTCTTC

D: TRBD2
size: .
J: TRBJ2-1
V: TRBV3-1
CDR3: CASSHTSGSWNEQFF
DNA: TGTGCCAGCAGCCATACTAGCGGGAGTTGGAATGAGCAGTTCTTC

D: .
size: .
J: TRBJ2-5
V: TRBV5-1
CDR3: CASSSGPEETQYF
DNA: TGCGCCAGCAGCTCGGGACCAGAAGAGACCCAGTACTTC

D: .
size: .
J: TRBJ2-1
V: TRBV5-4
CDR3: CASSLGGASSYNEQFF
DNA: TGTGCCAGCAGCTTGGGCGGGGCTAGCTCCTACAATGAGCAGTTCTTC

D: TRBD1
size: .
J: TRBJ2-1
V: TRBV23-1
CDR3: CASSRGHTYNEQFF
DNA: TGCGCCAGCAGCAGGGGGCACACCTACAATGAGCAGTTCTTC

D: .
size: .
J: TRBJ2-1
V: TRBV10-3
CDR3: CATRDSVEQFF
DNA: TGTGCCACCCGCGACTCGGTTGAGCAGTTCTTC

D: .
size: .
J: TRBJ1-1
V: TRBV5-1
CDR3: CASSRRSGPMNTEAFF
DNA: TGCGCCAGCAGCAGGAGGTCCGGGCCAATGAACACTGAAGCTTTCTTT

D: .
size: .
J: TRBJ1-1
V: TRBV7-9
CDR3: CASSLEGLMNTDAFF
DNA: TGTGCCAGCAGCTTAGAAGGTCTCATGAACACTGACGCTTTCTTT

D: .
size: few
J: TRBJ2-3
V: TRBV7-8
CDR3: CASSSTSSFDTQYF
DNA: TGTGCCAGCAGCTCCACCAGTAGTTTCGATACGCAGTATTTT

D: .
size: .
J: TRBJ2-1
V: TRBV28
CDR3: CASSLGENRQFF
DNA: TGTGCCAGCAGTTTAGGAGAAAACAGACAGTTCTTC

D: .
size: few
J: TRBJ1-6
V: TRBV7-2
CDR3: CASSPPGRRNSPLHF
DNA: TGTGCCAGCAGCCCCCCGGGACGACGGAATTCACCCCTCCACTTT

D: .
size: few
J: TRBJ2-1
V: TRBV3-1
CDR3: CASSQPGAPEQFF
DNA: TGTGCCAGCAGCCAGCCGGGGGCCCCTGAGCAGTTCTTC

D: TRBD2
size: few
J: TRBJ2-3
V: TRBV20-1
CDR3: CSAELAGNSDTQYF
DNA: TGCAGTGCTGAACTAGCGGGAAATTCAGATACGCAGTATTTT

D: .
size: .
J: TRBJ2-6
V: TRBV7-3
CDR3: CASSPWASSGANVLTF
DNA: TGTGCCAGCAGCCCCTGGGCCAGCTCTGGGGCCAACGTCCTGACTTTC

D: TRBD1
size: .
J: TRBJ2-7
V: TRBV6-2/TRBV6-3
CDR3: CASSYSPYRGPYEQYF
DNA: TGTGCCAGCAGTTACTCGCCCTACAGGGGGCCCTACGAGCAGTACTTC

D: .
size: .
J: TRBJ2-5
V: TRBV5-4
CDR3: CASSLPGERETQYF
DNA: TGTGCCAGCAGCTTGCCCGGGGAGCGAGAGACCCAGTACTTC

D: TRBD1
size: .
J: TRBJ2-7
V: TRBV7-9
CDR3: CASSPGGRKDHEQYF
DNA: TGTGCCAGCAGCCCAGGGGGCCGTAAAGACCACGAGCAGTACTTC

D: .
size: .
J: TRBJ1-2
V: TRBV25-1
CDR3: CASSEGQGFRGYTF
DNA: TGTGCCAGCAGTGAGGGCCAGGGGTTTCGAGGCTACACCTTC

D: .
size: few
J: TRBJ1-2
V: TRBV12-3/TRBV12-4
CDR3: CASSLMKVNGYTF
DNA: TGTGCCAGCAGTTTAATGAAAGTGAATGGCTACACCTTC

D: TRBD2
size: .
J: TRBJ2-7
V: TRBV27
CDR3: CASSLVAGGPLPYYEQYF
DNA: TGTGCCAGCAGTTTAGTAGCGGGAGGGCCACTCCCCTACTACGAGCAGTACTTC

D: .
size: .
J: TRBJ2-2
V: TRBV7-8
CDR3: CASKFDPSNTGELFF
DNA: TGTGCCAGCAAATTTGACCCCTCGAACACCGGGGAGCTGTTTTTT

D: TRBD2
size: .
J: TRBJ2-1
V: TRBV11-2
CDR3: CASSQGLAGGPVYNEQFF
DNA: TGTGCCAGCAGCCAGGGACTAGCGGGAGGGCCAGTTTACAATGAGCAGTTCTTC